This T cell receptor beta chain is from a study of cytomegalovirus exposure and HLA in healthy donors. Study-wide points: Follow-up analysis later connected one missense variant in DCLRE1C with trimming of TCR beta V- and J-genes. The authors listed roughly 150 TCR beta chains as cytomegalovirus-associated.

Amplification used 60 Vbeta primers and 13 Jbeta primers. Sequenced by immunoSEQ multiplex PCR; TCRdb stores in-frame clones only, minus some. This table holds 60,000 to 65,000 clones, roughly 73% found once. V lost 1 base and J 4 bases, leaving 10 bases between the germline ends. There are 14 residues in the CDR3. Germline-derived CDR1 and CDR2 are SGHVS and FQNEAQ. In regard to this clone: Antigen unknown.

Participants comprised healthy donors of bone marrow. When sampled, the donors appeared nominally healthy, though they likely had unrecorded immune exposures. The rearrangement uses TRBV7-8 and TRBJ1-2; D uncertain. This TCR was recovered from a woman in her 40s in good health and CMV-seropositive. Sequencing used PBMCs. In DNA form, the CDR3 reads TGTGCCAGCAGCTTAGATGAGCGATCCTATGGCTACACCTTC. Translated: CASSLDERSYGYTF.